Detailed here is one TCR beta chain. This specimen comes from a study of T cells in Graves' hyperthyroidism and ophthalmopathy. RNA transcripts provided the source from which TCR beta CDR3 regions were amplified. The primer set for the first-round RT-PCR of the TCR CDR3 was HTBI. Each CDR3 protein gets one entry after TCRdb re-called the multiplex PCR reads with MiXCR. The top ten hold roughly 7.3% of the sample, which has 540,000 or so distinct CDR3 sequences, about 15% seen once. Hyperthyroidism was newly diagnosed in patients aged 18 to 65 (duration under 2 months). PBMCs were sourced from around 10 ml fresh peripheral blood. From germline, CDR1 is SGDLS and CDR2 YYNGEE. V dropped 4 bases and J dropped 3; count of bases not matched to a gene: 6. The CDR3 runs 14 residues.

Sequences were obtained from blood. J is TRBJ2-5 and V is TRBV9; the match to TRBD1 covers 7 bases. The receptor's source is a woman aged 30 to 39 with Graves' hyperthyroidism. The CDR3 nucleotides are TGTGCCAGCAGCACCGGGACAGAAAAAGAGACCCAGTACTTC. Residues: CASSTGTEKETQYF.